The TCR beta chain under discussion was sequenced for a study of control samples from healthy donors and cancer patients. From germline, CDR1 is KGHDR and CDR2 SFDVKD. J was trimmed by 10 bases and V by 10 bases; bases with no gene match: 9. The CDR3 is made up of 12 amino acids. Sequenced by immunoSEQ multiplex PCR; TCRdb stores in-frame clones only, minus some. The sample shows about 89,000 clones, 86% of them seen only once. The sequenced material came from blood. V gene TRBV24-1 combines with J gene TRBJ2-5; 9 positions agree with TRBD1. The clonotype originates from a man younger than 45 in good health. CDR3 sequence reads: CATAGQGWDQYF. DNA of the CDR3: TGTGCCACGGCGGGACAGGGATGGGACCAGTACTTC.